This T cell receptor beta chain is drawn from a study of cytomegalovirus exposure and HLA in healthy donors. Primers included in the PCR were 60 Vbeta and 13 Jbeta primers. Measured with immunoSEQ multiplex PCR; TCRdb has only the in-frame clones, and not every one. The specimen's table records around 200,000 clones. The receptor comes from a woman in her thirties in good health and CMV-seropositive. What was sequenced was PBMCs.

In nucleotides, the CDR3 is TGTGCCAGCACAGCGGGAGCGTCCTACAATGAGCAGTTCTTC. Its translation: CASTAGASYNEQFF. The V call is TRBV28, the J call TRBJ2-1; 8 nucleotides align to TRBD2. Looked up from germline, CDR1 is MDHEN and CDR2 is SYDVKM. CDR3 length: 14 amino acids. J gave up 1 base and V 7 bases, and 3 bases lay outside the gene matches.